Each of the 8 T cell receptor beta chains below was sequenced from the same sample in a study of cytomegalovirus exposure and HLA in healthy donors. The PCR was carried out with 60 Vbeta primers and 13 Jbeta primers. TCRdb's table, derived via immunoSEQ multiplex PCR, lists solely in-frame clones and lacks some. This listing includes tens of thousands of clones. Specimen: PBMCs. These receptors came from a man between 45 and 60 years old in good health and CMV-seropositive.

This CDR3 is CARAGIKNIQYF. CDR3 in DNA: TGCGCCAGAGCGGGAATTAAAAACATTCAGTACTTC. The chain is built from TRBV4-3 and TRBJ2-4, with 7 bases matching TRBD2. Germline V lookup: CDR1 LGHNA, CDR2 YSLEER. The J segment lost 4 bases and the V segment lost 9 bases, leaving 3 bases of the junction unmatched. The CDR3 runs to 12 residues.

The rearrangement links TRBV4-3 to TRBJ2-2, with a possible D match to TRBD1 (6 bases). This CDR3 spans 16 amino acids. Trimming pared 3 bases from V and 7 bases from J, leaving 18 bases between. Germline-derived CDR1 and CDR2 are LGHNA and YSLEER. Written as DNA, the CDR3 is TGCGCCAGCAGCCAGGAATGGACAGTCTTCCGCGGGGAGCTGTTTTTT. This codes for CASSQEWTVFRGELFF.

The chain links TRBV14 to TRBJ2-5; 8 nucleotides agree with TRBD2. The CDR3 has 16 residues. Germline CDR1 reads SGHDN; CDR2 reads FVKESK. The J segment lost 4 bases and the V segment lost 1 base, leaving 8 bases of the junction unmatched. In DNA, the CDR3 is TGTGCCAGCAGCCAAGTCCTGGGACTAGGTTTAGAGACCCAGTACTTC. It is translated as CASSQVLGLGLETQYF.

This CDR3 reads CASTPGQGYYGYTF. The CDR3 DNA reads TGTGCCAGTACTCCGGGACAGGGATACTATGGCTACACCTTC. The rearrangement links TRBV19 to TRBJ1-2; 9 nucleotides agree with TRBD1. Germline CDR1 is LNHDA and CDR2 is SQIVND (reference sequence). The CDR3 contains 14 residues. V gave up 7 bases and J gave up 3 bases; unmatched junction bases: 6.

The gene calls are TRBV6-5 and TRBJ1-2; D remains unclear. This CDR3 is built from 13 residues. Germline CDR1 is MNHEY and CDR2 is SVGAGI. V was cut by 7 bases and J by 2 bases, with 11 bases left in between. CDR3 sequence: CASKQTFNYGYTF. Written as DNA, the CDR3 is TGTGCCAGCAAACAGACCTTCAACTATGGCTACACCTTC.

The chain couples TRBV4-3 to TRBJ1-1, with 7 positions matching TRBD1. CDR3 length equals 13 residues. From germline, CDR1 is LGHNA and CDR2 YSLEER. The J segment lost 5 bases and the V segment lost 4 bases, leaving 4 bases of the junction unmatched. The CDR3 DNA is TGCGCCAGCAGCCCACAGGGGAGGACTGAAGCTTTCTTT. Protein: CASSPQGRTEAFF.

The CDR3 here is CASGSLQGDYGYTF. Here the CDR3 DNA reads TGTGCCAGCGGCTCTCTCCAAGGGGACTATGGCTACACCTTC. This chain connects TRBV18 to TRBJ1-2; perhaps TRBD1 as D (5 bases). Germline lookup yields CDR1 KGHSH and CDR2 LQKENI. V dropped 8 bases and J dropped 3 bases, with 16 bases sitting between them. This CDR3 contains 14 residues.

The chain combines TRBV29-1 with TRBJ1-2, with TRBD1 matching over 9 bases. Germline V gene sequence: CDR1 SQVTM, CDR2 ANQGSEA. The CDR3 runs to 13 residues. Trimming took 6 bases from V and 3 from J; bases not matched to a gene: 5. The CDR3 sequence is CSVGTGRDYGYTF. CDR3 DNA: TGCAGCGTCGGGACAGGGAGGGACTATGGCTACACCTTC.